What follows are 10 T cell receptor beta chains derived from one specimen sequenced in a study of blood T cells in healthy people across ages. A second PCR of 7 to 11 cycles used a sample-barcoded 5' primer and a J-beta primer mix. TCRdb fed the 5' RACE reads into MiXCR, producing one record per CDR3 protein. The table lists 1.5 million to 2 million distinct CDR3 sequences, 28% of them singletons. The sequenced sample was blood. These receptors originate from a woman aged 25 to 39 in good health.

A note on this clonotype: This may be a read error: a much more frequent sequence differs by one nucleotide. The CDR3 carries no conserved terminal phenylalanine or tryptophan, so it likely arises from a read error. The chain joins TRBV7-2 to TRBJ2-4, with TRBD1 matching over 10 bases. The CDR3 extends over 14 amino acids. Trimming at V came to 4 bases and at J to 13 bases, leaving 10 bases not matched to a gene. The V gene's germline CDR1 is SGHTA and CDR2 FQGNSA. The CDR3: CASSSRGTGEEQYL. The CDR3, as DNA: TGTGCCAGCAGCTCCCGCGGGACAGGGGAAGAGCAGTACTTA.

The chain couples TRBV5-1 to TRBJ2-4; TRBD2 matches at 11 bases. This CDR3 region has 16 residues. V shed 4 bases, J shed 7 bases, and the junction held 10 bases outside the gene matches. Germline assignment: CDR1 SGHRS and CDR2 YFSETQ. The CDR3 loop is CASSVYSGGARNIQYF. CDR3 DNA sequence: TGCGCCAGCAGCGTCTATAGCGGGGGGGCCAGGAACATTCAGTACTTC.

A note on this clonotype: Germline and junction disagree at one end, which may indicate a read error. The V and J genes are TRBV12-3 or TRBV12-4 and TRBJ2-5; 16 bases align to TRBD2. This CDR3 spans 15 amino acids. The CDR3 region is CASSSGTSGRETQDF. The CDR3 bases are TGTGCCAGCAGTTCAGGGACTAGCGGGAGGGAGACCCAGGACTTC.

This clonotype has only a few counts. This chain links TRBV5-1 with TRBJ1-1; no clear D. The germline V and J ends were trimmed by 2 bases and 0 bases, with 8 bases remaining between them. Germline CDR1 and CDR2: SGHRS and YFSETQ. There are 14 residues in the CDR3. CDR3 nucleotides: TGCGCCAGCAGCTTTGCAGACTTGAACACTGAAGCTTTCTTT. It is translated as CASSFADLNTEAFF. The full variable domain, its missing parts supplied by reference TRBV5-1 and TRBJ1-1, is KAGVTQTPRYLIKTRGQQVTLSCSPISGHRSVSWYQQTPGQGLQFLFEYFSETQRNKGNFPGRFSGRQFSNSRSEMNVSTLELGDSALYLCASSFADLNTEAFFGQGTRLTVV.

This sequence joins TRBV9 and TRBJ1-1; D unresolved. CDR3 size: 15 residues. CDR1 is SGDLS, CDR2 YYNGEE, per germline. V was trimmed by 0 bases and J by 11 bases, leaving 20 bases between them. As DNA, the CDR3 is TGTGCCAGCAGCGTAGATGGCAGGACTACCGCCGTGGCTTTCTTT. Its protein is CASSVDGRTTAVAFF.

The rearrangement joins TRBV5-1 to TRBJ2-1; 9 bases fit TRBD2. Germline-derived CDR1 and CDR2 are SGHRS and YFSETQ. Losses at the gene ends were 0 bases for V and 10 bases for J; bases not matched to a gene: 11. The CDR3 loop spans 16 amino acids. This CDR3 is CASSLVGSGGSYEQFF. CDR3 nucleotides: TGCGCCAGCAGCTTGGTCGGTAGCGGGGGTTCCTACGAGCAGTTCTTC.

A note on this clonotype: The limits of the CDR3 on the DNA are not certain, so only TCRdb's listed CDR3 is given. The rearrangement links TRBV28 to TRBJ2-5; the table's D call, TRBD1, was not checked against the DNA. Germline V gene sequence: CDR1 MDHEN, CDR2 SYDVKM. The CDR3 spans 15 amino acids, including both terminal residues. CDR3 loop: CASSLWTRWEETQYF.

About this clonotype: This may be a read error: a much more frequent sequence differs by one nucleotide. The chain links TRBV7-2 to TRBJ2-7; no firm D call. Trimming removed 1 base at V and 8 bases at J, with 12 bases between. CDR1 and CDR2 (germline): SGHTA, FQGNSA. The CDR3 has 13 amino acids. CDR3 nucleotide sequence: TGTGCCAGCAGCTTAGGGCCAACCAACAAGCAGTACTTC. Amino acid sequence: CASSLGPTNKQYF.

V and J are TRBV11-2 and TRBJ2-2; 7 bases line up with TRBD1. The CDR3 consists of 14 residues. With V trimmed by 3 bases and J by 5 bases, 3 bases remained unmatched. Germline V lookup: CDR1 SGHAT, CDR2 FQNNGV. The DNA of the CDR3 is TGTGCCAGCAGCTTCGACAGGGTAACCGGGGAGCTGTTTTTT. This sequence encodes CASSFDRVTGELFF.

The chain combines TRBV6-7 with TRBJ2-2, with D perhaps being TRBD1 or TRBD2 (5 bases each). TRBV6-7 is classed as an ORF, of uncertain function. V dropped 0 bases and J dropped 6 bases, with 8 bases sitting between them. The CDR3 covers 14 residues. Here the CDR3 DNA reads TGTGCCAGCAGTTACTCTGGGGGTCCCGGGGAGCTGTTTTTT. Encoded protein: CASSYSGGPGELFF.